The rows below give T cell receptor beta chains drawn from one sample of a study of neurological immune-mediated disorders. TCRdb redid the calling of the 5' RACE reads with MiXCR, one entry per CDR3 protein. Among about 36,000 distinct CDR3 sequences listed, around a tenth were seen once. The specimen sequenced was PBMCs. These receptors all stem from a woman aged 30 to 39 with HTLV-1-associated myelopathy (HAM/TSP). Both conserved end residues are part of each CDR3. A row's size may be missing; if present it is once, few, many or a size class.

V gene	clone size	J gene	CDR3 protein
TRBV5-1	many	TRBJ1-2	CASSQGSIGNGYTF
TRBV5-5	many	TRBJ1-2	CASSRQGNGYTF
TRBV7-6	many	TRBJ1-1	CASSSSGQITEAFF
TRBV6-1	many	TRBJ1-1	CASSEDKLGQVEAFF
TRBV20-1	many	TRBJ1-1	CSARSGQQNTEAFF
TRBV20-1	many	TRBJ1-5	CSASFMGRSRGQPQHF
TRBV20-1	many	TRBJ1-1	CSLRPGQNTEAFF
TRBV20-1	many	TRBJ1-1	CSARASGENTEAFF
TRBV5-1	many	TRBJ1-1	CASSLEEGGTEAFF
TRBV10-3	NA	TRBJ2-3	CAISESETGISTDTQYF